The present entry profiles one T cell receptor beta chain with its context. What it recognizes is unknown. Unrecorded immune exposure was likely among donors, who were nominally healthy when sampled. Use of 60 Vbeta and 13 Jbeta primers characterized the PCR. The repertoire was sequenced with immunoSEQ multiplex PCR; TCRdb's copy has only in-frame clones and lacks some. The data show roughly 170,000 clones, with about 79% seen just once and 0.65% to 0.85% held by the top ten. This sample was taken from a study of cytomegalovirus exposure and HLA in healthy donors. Study-wide findings and caveats: Reported results showed that the classifier diagnosed cytomegalovirus status with high specificity and sensitivity. There were around 160 TCR beta chains listed as cytomegalovirus-associated.

In germline, CDR1 is MGHRA, CDR2 YSYEKL. This CDR3 is 13 amino acids long. The clonotype was recovered from a female donor in good health and CMV-seronegative. Specimen: PBMCs. J is TRBJ2-5 and V is TRBV4-1; D possibly corresponds to TRBD1 (5 bases). The J call is doubtful: the DNA matches TRBJ2-7 better. This CDR3 is CASSRQPSYEQYF. The DNA of the CDR3 is TGCGCCAGCAGCCGACAGCCATCCTACGAGCAGTACTTC.